Reported below is one TCR beta chain. The antigen remains unidentified. Authors' methods: ImmunoSEQ output held junction-only sequences without quality scores, so filtering differed. Data came from immunoSEQ multiplex PCR; TCRdb stores just in-frame clones and leaves some out. V, J and clone size are taken as reported in that table, and D and trimming were inferred from the DNA itself. In the table there are approximately 1.5 million clones, around 98.5% of which are singletons. The CDR3 totals 15 residues. Unmatched junction bases numbered 6, after V lost 0 bases and J lost 4 bases. CDR1 is SEHNR and CDR2 is FQNEAQ in the germline V gene (reference sequence). The data were taken from a study of shared clonotypes between healthy human individuals. Naive CD45RA+ and memory CD45RA-negative subsets were split from CD4+ cells. Broader study findings: Represented diversity, genetic and exposure-history alike, was limited by few donors. For naive CD4 cells, 4% to 6% of clonotypes were shared across a few donors.

This TCR derives from a young man in good health. Sequencing was done on a sample of naive CD4+ T cells sorted from blood. Subset: CD45RA+ positively selected. The V call is TRBV7-9, the J call TRBJ2-7; the match to TRBD1 covers 7 bases. The CDR3 is CASSLASGGRYEQYF. The CDR3, as DNA: TGTGCCAGCAGCTTAGCGTCAGGGGGTAGGTACGAGCAGTACTTC.